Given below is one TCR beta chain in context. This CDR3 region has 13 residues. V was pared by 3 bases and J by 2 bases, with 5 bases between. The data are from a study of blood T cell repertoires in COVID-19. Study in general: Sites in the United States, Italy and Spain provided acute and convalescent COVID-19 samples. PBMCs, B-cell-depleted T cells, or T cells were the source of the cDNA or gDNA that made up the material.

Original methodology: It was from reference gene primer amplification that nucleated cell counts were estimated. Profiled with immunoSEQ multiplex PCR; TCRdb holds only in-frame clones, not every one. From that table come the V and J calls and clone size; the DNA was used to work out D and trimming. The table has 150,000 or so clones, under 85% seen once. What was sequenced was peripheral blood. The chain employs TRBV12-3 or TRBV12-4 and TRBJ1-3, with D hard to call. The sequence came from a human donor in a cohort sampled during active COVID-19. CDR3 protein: CASSFTTGNTIYF. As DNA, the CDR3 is TGTGCCAGCAGTTTCACAACTGGAAACACCATATATTTT.